Sequencing of this T cell receptor (beta chain) was carried out in a study of blood T cell repertoires in COVID-19. TCRdb's table, derived via immunoSEQ multiplex PCR, lists solely in-frame clones and lacks some. The sample contains 100,000 or so clones, about 80% of which appear only once. CDR3 size: 14 residues. CDR1 and CDR2 (germline): SGHTA, FQGTGA. The J segment lost 4 bases and the V segment lost 4 bases, leaving 2 bases of the junction unmatched. Sequenced sample: peripheral blood. The chain recombines TRBV7-3 with TRBJ1-1; 11 nucleotides align to TRBD1. The receptor was isolated from a man in his fifties or sixties with acute or convalescent COVID-19. This chain's CDR3 is CASSSGTGGTEAFF. The DNA of the CDR3 is TGTGCCAGCAGCTCCGGGACAGGGGGCACTGAAGCTTTCTTT.